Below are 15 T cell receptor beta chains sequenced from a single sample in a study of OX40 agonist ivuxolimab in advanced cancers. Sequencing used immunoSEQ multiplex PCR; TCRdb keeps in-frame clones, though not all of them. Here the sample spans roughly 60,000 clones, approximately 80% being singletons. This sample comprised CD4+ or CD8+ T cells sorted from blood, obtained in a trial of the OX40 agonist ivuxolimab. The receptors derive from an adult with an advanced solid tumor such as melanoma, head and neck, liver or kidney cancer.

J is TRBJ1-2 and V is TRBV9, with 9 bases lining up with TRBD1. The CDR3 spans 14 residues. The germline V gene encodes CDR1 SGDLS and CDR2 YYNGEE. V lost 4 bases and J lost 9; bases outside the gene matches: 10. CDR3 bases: TGTGCCAGCAGCCCGCGGACAGGGGACCTTCGCTACACCTTC. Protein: CASSPRTGDLRYTF.

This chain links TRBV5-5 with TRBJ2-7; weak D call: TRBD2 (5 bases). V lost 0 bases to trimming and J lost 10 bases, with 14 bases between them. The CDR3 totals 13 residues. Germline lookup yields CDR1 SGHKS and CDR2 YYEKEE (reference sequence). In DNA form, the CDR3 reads TGTGCCAGCAGCTTGGCGGTAGCGAATCAACAGTACGTC. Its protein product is CASSLAVANQQYV.

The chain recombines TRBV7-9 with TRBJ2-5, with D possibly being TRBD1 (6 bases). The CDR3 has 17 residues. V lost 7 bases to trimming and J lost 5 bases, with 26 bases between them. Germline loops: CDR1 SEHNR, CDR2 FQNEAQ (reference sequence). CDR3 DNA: TGTGCCAGCAACCGCGGGCCCCCGAGGGGGAGTCGGGAGACCCAGTACTTC. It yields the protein CASNRGPPRGSRETQYF.

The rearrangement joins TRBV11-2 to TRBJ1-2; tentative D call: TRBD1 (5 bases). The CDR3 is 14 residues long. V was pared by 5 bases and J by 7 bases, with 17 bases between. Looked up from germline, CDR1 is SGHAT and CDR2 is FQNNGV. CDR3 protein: CASSPARGISGYTF. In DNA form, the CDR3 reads TGTGCCAGCAGCCCCGCTAGGGGTATAAGTGGCTACACCTTC.

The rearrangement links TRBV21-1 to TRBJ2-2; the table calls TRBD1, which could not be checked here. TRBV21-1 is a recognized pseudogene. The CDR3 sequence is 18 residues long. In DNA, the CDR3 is TGTGCCAGCAGCAAAGGAGAGGCAGGACAGATGAACACCGGGGAGCTGTTTTTT. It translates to CASSKGEAGQMNTGELFF.

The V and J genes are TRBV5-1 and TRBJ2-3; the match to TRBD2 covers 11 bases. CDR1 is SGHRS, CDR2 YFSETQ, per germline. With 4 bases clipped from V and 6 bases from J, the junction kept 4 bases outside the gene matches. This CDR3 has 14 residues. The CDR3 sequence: CASSLAGGLDTQYF. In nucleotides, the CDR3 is TGCGCCAGCAGCCTAGCGGGAGGTTTGGATACGCAGTATTTT.

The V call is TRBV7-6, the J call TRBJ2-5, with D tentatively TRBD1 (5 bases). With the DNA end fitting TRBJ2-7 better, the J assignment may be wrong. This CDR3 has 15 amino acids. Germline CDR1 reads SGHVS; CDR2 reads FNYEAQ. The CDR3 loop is CASSLFEVGDYEQYF. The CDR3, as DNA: TGTGCCAGCAGCTTATTCGAGGTAGGGGACTACGAGCAGTACTTC.

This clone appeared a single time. The CDR3 sequence is CASSSIRQGWLNEKLFF. The DNA for the CDR3 is TGTGCCAGCAGTTCTATTCGACAGGGATGGCTTAATGAAAAACTGTTTTTT. This chain uses TRBV28 with TRBJ1-4; 7 bases match TRBD1. Trimming cost V 4 bases and J 4 bases; bases outside gene matches: 12. The CDR3 is made up of 17 amino acids. From germline, CDR1 is MDHEN and CDR2 SYDVKM.

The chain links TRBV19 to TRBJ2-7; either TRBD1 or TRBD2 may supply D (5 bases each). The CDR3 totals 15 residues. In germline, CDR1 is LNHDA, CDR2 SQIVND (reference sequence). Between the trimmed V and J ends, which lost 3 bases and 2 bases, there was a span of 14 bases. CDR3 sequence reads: CASSISGTGTYEQYF. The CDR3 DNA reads TGTGCCAGTAGTATCTCTGGGACGGGTACCTACGAGCAGTACTTC. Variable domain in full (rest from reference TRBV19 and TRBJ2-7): DGGITQSPKYLFRKEGQNVTLSCEQNLNHDAMYWYRQDPGQGLRLIYYSQIVNDFQKGDIAEGYSVSREKKESFPLTVTSAQKNPTAFYLCASSISGTGTYEQYFGPGTRLTVT.

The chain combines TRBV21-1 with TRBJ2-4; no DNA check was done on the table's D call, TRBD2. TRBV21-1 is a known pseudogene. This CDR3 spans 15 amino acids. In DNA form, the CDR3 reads TGTGCCAGCAGCAAAGGCACGGTAGCCAAAAACATTCAGTACTTC. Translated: CASSKGTVAKNIQYF.

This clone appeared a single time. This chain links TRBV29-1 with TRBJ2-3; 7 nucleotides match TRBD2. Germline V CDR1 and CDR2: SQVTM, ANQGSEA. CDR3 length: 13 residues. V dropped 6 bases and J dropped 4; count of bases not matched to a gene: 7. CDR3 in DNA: TGCAGCGTGGACTGGGGACTACCAGATACGCAGTATTTT. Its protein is CSVDWGLPDTQYF.

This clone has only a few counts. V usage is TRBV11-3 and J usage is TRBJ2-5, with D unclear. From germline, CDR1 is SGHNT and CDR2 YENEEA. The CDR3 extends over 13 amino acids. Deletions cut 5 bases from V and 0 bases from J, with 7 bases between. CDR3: CASSISHQETQYF. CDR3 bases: TGTGCCAGCAGCATTAGCCACCAAGAGACCCAGTACTTC.

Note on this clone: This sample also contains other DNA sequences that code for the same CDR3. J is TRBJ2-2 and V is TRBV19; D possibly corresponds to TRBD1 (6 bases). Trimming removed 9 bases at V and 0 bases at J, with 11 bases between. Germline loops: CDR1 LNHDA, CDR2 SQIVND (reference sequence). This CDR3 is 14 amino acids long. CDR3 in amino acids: CASQGTANTGELFF. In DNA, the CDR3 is TGTGCCAGCCAGGGGACGGCGAACACCGGGGAGCTGTTTTTT.

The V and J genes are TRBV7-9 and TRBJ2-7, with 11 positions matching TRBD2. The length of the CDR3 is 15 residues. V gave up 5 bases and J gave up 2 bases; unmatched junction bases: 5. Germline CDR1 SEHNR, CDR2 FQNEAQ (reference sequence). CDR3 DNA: TGTGCCAGCAGCCGCGGGACTAGCGGTGCCTACGAGCAGTACTTC. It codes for CASSRGTSGAYEQYF.

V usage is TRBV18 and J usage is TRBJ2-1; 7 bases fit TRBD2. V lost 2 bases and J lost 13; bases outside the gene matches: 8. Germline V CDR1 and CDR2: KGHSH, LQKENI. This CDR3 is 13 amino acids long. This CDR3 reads CASSPAGVRSQFF. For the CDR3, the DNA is TGTGCCAGCTCACCAGCGGGGGTTCGGTCCCAGTTCTTC.